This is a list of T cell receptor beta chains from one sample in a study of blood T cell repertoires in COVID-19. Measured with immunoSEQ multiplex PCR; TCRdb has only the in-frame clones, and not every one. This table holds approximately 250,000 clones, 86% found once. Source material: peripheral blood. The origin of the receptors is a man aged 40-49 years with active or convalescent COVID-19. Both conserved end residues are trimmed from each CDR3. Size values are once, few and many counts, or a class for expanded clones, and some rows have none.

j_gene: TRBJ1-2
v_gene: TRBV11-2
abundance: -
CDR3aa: ASSSTHHPGGYT

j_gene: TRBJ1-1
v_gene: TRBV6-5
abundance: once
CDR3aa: ASPTRQGAEAF

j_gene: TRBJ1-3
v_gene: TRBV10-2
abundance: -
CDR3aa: ASSESGAEGNTIY

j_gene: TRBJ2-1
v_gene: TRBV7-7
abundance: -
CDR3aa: ASSLRTNDEQF

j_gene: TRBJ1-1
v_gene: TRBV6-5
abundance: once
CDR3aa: ASSLTGRNTEAF

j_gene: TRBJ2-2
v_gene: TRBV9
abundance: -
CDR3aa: ASSVGENTGELF

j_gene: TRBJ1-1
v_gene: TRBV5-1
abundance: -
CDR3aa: ASSLRLNTEAF

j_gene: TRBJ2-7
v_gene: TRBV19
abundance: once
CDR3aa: ASSDSTGTGDYEQY

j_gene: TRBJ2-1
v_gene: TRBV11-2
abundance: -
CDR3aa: ASSLGQGYEQF

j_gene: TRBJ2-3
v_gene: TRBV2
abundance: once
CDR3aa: ASSVQDTQY

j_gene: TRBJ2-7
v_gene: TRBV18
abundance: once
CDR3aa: ASSQQTGGINEQY

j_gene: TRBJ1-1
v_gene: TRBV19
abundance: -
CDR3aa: ASSYAPGTTEAF

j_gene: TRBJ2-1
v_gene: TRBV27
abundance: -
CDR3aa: ASSISGSSSYNEQF

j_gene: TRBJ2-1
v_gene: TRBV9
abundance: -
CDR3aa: ASSVIGAGGASRGNEQF

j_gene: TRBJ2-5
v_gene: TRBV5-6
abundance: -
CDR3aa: ASSQQATKETQY

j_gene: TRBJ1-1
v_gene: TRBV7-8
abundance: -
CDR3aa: ASSFERKAF

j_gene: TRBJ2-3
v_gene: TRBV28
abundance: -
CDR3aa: ASSSGGLADTQY

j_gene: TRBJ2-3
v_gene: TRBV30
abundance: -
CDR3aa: AWVRGSRTDTQY

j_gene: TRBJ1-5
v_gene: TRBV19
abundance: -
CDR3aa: ASSIVGTGGDQPQH

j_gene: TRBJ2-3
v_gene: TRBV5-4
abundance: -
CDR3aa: ASRWGGGLTDTQY

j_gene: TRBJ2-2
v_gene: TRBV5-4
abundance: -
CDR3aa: ASSLGQGFTGELF

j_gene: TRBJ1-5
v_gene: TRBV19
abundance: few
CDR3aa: ASTNRGWDSNQPQH

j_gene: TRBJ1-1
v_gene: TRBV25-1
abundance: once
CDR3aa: ASSDRHYTEAF

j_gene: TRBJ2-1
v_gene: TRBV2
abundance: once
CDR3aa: ASTPRSSGINEQF

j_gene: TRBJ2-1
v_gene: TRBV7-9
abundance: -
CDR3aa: ASSSEGPPTSEQF